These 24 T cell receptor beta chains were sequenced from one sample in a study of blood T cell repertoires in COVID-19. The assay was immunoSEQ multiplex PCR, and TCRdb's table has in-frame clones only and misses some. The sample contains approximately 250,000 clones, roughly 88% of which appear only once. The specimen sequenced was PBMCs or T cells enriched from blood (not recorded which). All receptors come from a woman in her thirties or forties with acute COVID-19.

The CDR3 region is CASSSPEQGGDTQYF. CDR3 bases: TGTGCCAGCAGCTCCCCGGAACAGGGGGGTGATACGCAGTATTTT. This rearrangement joins TRBV5-4 to TRBJ2-3, with 8 nucleotides matching TRBD1. Germline V gives CDR1 SGHNT, CDR2 YYREEE (reference sequence). This CDR3 is built from 15 residues. The V segment lost 3 bases and the J segment 6 bases; nucleotides outside the gene matches: 9.

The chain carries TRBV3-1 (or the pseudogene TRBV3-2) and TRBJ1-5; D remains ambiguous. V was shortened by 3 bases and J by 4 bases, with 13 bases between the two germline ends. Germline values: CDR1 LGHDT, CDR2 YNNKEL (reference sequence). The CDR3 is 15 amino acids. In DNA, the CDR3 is TGTGCCAGCAGCCAGTATGGCGGGAGGAATCAGCCCCAGCATTTT. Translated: CASSQYGGRNQPQHF.

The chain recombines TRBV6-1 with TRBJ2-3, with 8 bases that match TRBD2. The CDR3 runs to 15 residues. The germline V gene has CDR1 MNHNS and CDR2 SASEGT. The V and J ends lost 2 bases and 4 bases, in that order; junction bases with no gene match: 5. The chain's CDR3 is CASSEPAGVADTQYF. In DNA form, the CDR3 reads TGTGCCAGCAGTGAACCAGCGGGAGTGGCAGATACGCAGTATTTT.

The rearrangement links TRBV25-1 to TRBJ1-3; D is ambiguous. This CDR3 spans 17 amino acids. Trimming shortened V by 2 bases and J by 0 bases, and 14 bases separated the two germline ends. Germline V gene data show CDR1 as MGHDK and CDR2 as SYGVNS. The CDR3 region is CASSEGLSGLSGNTIYF. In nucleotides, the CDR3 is TGTGCCAGCAGTGAAGGTCTCAGTGGGCTCTCTGGAAACACCATATATTTT.

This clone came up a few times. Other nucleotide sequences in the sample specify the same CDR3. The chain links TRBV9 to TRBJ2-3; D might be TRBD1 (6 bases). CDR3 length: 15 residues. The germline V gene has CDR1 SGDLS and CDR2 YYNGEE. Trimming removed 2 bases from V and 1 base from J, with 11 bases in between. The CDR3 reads CASSVEQGRTDTQYF. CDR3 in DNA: TGTGCCAGCAGCGTCGAACAGGGTCGCACAGATACGCAGTATTTT. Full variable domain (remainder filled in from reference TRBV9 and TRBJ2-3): DSGVTQTPKHLITATGQRVTLRCSPRSGDLSVYWYQQSLDQGLQFLIQYYNGEERAKGNILERFSAQQFPDLHSELNLSSLELGDSALYFCASSVEQGRTDTQYFGPGTRLTVL.

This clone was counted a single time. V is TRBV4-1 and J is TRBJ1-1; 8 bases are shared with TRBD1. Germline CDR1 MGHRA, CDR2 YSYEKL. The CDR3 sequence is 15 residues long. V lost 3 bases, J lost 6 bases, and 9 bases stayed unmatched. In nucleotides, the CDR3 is TGCGCCAGCAGCCAGCCCAGGGGGCTGAGCGCTGAAGCTTTCTTT. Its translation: CASSQPRGLSAEAFF.

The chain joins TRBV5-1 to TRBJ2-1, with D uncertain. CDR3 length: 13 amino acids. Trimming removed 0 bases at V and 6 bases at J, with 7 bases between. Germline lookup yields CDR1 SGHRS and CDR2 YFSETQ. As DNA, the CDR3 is TGCGCCAGCAGCTTGGGAGGCCCCAATGAGCAGTTCTTC. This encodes CASSLGGPNEQFF.

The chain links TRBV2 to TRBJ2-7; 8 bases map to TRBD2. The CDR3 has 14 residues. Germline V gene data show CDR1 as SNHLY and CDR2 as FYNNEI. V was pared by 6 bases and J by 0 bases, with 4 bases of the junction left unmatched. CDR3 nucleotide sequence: TGTGCCAGCAGCACTAGCGGATACTCCTACGAGCAGTACTTC. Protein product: CASSTSGYSYEQYF.

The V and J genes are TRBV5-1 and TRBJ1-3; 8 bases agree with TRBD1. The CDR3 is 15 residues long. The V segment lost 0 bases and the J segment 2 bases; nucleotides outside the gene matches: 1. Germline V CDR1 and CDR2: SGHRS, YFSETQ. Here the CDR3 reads CASSLGDRTGNTIYF. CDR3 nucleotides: TGCGCCAGCAGCTTGGGGGACAGGACTGGAAACACCATATATTTT.

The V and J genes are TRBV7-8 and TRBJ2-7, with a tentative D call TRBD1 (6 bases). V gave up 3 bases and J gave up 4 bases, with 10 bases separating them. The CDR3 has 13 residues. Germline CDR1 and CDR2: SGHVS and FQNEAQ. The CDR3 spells CASSLAGEYEQYF. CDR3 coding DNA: TGTGCCAGCAGCTTGGCAGGGGAATACGAGCAGTACTTC. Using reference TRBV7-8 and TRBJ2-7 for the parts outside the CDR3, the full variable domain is GAGVSQSPRYKVAKRGQDVALRCDPISGHVSLFWYQQALGQGPEFLTYFQNEAQLDKSGLPSDRFFAERPEGSVSTLKIQRTQQEDSAVYLCASSLAGEYEQYFGPGTRLTVT.

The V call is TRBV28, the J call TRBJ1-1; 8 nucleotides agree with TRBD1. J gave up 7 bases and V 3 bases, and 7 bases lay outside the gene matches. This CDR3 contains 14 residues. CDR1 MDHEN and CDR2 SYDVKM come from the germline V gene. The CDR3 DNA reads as TGTGCCAGCAGTTTCTGGACAGGGCAGGGTGAAGCTTTCTTT. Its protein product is CASSFWTGQGEAFF.

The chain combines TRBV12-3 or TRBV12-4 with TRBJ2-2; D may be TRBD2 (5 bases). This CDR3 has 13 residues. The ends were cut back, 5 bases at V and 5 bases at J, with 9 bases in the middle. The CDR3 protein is CASSTTSTGELFF. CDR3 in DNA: TGTGCCAGCAGTACCACTAGTACCGGGGAGCTGTTTTTT.

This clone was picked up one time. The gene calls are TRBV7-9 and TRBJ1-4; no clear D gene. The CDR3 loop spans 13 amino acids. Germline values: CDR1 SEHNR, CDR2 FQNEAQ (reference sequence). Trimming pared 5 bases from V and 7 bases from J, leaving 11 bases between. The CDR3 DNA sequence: TGTGCCAGCAGCCCTCTAATGAGTGAAAAACTGTTTTTT. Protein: CASSPLMSEKLFF.

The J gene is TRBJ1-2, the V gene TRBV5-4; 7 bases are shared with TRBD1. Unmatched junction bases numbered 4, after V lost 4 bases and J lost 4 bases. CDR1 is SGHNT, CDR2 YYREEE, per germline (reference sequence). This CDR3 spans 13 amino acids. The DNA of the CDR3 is TGTGCCAGCAGCCTAGACAGGGTCTATGGCTACACCTTC. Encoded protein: CASSLDRVYGYTF.

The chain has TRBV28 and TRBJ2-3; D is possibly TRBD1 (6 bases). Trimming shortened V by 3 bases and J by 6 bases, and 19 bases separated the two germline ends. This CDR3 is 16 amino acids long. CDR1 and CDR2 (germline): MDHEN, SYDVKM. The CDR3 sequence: CASSLNGAGQTDTQYF. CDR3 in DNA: TGTGCCAGCAGTTTGAATGGCGCCGGACAGACGGATACGCAGTATTTT. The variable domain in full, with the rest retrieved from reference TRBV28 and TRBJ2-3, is DVKVTQSSRYLVKRTGEKVFLECVQDMDHENMFWYRQDPGLGLRLIYFSYDVKMKEKGDIPEGYSVSREKKERFSLILESASTNQTSMYLCASSLNGAGQTDTQYFGPGTRLTVL.

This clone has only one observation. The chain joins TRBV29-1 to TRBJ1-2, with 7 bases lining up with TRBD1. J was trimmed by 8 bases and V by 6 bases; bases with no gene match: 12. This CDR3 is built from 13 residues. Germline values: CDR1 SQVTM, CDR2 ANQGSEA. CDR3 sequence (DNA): TGCAGCGTCCCCACACAGGGGCCTGGCGGCTACACCTTC. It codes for CSVPTQGPGGYTF.

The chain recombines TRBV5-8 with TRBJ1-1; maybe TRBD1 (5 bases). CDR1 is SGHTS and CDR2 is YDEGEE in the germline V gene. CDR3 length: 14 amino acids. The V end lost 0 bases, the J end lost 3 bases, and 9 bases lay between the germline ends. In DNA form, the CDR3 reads TGTGCCAGCAGCTTGGGGCAGGGATACACTGAAGCTTTCTTT. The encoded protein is CASSLGQGYTEAFF.

The CDR3 DNA sequence: TGTGCCAGCAGCTCCCAACAGGGGTTCGGACCTGGAAACACCATATATTTT. Amino acid sequence: CASSSQQGFGPGNTIYF. The V call is TRBV7-9, the J call TRBJ1-3; 7 nucleotides match TRBD1. Germline V CDR1 and CDR2: SEHNR, FQNEAQ (reference sequence). The CDR3 spans 17 residues. V dropped 4 bases and J dropped 2; count of bases not matched to a gene: 11. Combining the CDR3 with reference TRBV7-9 and TRBJ1-3 gives the whole variable domain DTGVSQNPRHKITKRGQNVTFRCDPISEHNRLYWYRQTLGQGPEFLTYFQNEAQLEKSRLLSDRFSAERPKGSFSTLEIQRTEQGDSAMYLCASSSQQGFGPGNTIYFGEGSWLTVV.

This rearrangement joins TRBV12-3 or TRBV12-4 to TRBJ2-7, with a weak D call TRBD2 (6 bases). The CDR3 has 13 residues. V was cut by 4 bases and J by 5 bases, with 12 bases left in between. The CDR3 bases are TGTGCCAGCAGTTCCGGAGGGATCAACGAGCAGTACGTC. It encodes CASSSGGINEQYV.

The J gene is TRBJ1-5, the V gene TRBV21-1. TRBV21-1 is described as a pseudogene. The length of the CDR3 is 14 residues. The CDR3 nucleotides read TGTGCCAGCGGGAGGATGGTGGGACCTCAGCCCCAGCATTTT. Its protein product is CASGRMVGPQPQHF.

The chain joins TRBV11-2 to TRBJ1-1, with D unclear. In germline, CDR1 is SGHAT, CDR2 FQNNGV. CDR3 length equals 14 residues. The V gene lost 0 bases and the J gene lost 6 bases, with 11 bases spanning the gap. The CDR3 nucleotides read TGTGCCAGCAGCTTAGATTACCTCAGGCCTGAAGCTTTCTTT. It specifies CASSLDYLRPEAFF.

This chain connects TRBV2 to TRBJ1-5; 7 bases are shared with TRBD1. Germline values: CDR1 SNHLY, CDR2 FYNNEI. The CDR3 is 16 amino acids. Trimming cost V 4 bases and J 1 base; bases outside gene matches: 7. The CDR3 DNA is TGTGCCAGCAGTGGCACGACAGGGATAAGCAATCAGCCCCAGCATTTT. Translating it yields CASSGTTGISNQPQHF. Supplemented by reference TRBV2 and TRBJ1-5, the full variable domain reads EPEVTQTPSHQVTQMGQEVILRCVPISNHLYFYWYRQILGQKVEFLVSFYNNEISEKSEIFDDQFSVERPDGSNFTLKIRSTKLEDSAMYFCASSGTTGISNQPQHFGDGTRLSIL.

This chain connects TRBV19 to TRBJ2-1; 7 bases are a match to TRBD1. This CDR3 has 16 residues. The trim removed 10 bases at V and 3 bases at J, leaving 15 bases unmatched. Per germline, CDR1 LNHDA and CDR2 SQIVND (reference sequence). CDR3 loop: CATQGPRGTLYNEQFF. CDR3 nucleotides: TGTGCCACTCAAGGTCCCAGGGGGACCCTCTACAATGAGCAGTTCTTC.

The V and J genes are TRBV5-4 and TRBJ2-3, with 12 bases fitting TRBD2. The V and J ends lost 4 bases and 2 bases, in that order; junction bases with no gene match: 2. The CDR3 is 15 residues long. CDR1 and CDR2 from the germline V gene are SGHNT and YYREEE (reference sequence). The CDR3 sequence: CASSRTSGTTDTQYF. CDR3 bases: TGTGCCAGCAGCAGGACTAGCGGGACCACAGATACGCAGTATTTT.